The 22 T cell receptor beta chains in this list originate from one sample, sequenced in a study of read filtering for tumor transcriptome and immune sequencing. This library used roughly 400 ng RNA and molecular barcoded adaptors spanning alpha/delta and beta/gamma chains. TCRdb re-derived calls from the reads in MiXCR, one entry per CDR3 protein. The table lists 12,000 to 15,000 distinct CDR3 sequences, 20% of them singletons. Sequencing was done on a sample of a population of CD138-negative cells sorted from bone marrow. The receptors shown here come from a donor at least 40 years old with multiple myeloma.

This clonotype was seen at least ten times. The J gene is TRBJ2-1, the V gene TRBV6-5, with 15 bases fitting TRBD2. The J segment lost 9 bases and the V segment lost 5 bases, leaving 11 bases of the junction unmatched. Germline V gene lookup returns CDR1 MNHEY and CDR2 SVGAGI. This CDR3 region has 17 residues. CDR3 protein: CASSPLRTSGGAVEQFF. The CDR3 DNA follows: TGTGCCAGCAGTCCCCTACGGACTAGCGGGGGGGCGGTTGAGCAGTTCTTC.

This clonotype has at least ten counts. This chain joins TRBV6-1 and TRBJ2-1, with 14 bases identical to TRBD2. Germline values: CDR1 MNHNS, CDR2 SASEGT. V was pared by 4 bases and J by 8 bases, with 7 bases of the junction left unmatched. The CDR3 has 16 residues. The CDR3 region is CASSGEGLAGGYEQFF. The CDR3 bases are TGTGCCAGCAGTGGGGAAGGACTAGCGGGAGGCTATGAGCAGTTCTTC.

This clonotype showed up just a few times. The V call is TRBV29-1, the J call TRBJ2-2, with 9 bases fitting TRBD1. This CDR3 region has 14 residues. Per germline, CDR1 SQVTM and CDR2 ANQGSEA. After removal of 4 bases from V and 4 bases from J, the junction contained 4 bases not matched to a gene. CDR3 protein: CSVVQGAVTGELFF. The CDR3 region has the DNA TGCAGCGTTGTACAGGGGGCAGTCACCGGGGAGCTGTTTTTT.

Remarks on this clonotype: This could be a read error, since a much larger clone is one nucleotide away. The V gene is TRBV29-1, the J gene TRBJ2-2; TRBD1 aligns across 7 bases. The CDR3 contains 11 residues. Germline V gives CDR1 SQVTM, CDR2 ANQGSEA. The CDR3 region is CAGGHTGELFF. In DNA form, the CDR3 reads TGCGCAGGGGGACACACCGGGGAGCTGTTTTTT.

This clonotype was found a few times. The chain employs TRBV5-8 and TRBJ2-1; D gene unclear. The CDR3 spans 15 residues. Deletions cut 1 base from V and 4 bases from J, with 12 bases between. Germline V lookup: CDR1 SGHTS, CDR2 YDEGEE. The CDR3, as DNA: TGTGCCAGCAGCTTGTTCAAAATGGGGTACAATGAGCAGTTCTTC. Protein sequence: CASSLFKMGYNEQFF.

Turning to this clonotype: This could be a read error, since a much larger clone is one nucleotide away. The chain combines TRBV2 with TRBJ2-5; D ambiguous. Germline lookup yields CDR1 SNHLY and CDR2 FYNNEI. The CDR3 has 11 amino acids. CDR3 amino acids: CASSLVEPQYF. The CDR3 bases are TGTGCCAGCAGTTTGGTAGAGCCCCAGTACTTC.

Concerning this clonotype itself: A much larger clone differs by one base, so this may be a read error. This chain's CDR3 is CASSLPTQETRYF. The CDR3, as DNA: TGTGCCAGCAGCTTACCCACGCAAGAGACCCGGTACTTC. V and J are TRBV7-9 and TRBJ2-5; unclear D gene. The CDR3 loop spans 13 amino acids. Germline lookup yields CDR1 SEHNR and CDR2 FQNEAQ (reference sequence).

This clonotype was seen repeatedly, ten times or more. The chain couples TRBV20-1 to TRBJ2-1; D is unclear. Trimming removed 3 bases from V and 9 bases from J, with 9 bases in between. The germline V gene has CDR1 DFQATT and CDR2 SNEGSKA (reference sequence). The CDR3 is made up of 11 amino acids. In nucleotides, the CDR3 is TGCAGTGCTAGGTACGGCAGTGAGCAGTTCTTC. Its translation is CSARYGSEQFF.

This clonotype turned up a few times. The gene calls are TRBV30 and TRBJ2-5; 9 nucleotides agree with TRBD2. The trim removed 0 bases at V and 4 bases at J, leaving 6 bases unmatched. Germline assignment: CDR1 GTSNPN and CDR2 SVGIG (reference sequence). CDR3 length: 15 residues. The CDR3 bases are TGTGCCTGGAGTGTTGTAGCGGGGGCCCTAGAGACCCAGTACTTC. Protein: CAWSVVAGALETQYF. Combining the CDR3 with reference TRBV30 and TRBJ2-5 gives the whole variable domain SQTIHQWPATLVQPVGSPLSLECTVEGTSNPNLYWYRQAAGRGLQLLFYSVGIGQISSEVPQNLSASRPQDRQFILSSKKLLLSDSGFYLCAWSVVAGALETQYFGPGTRLLVL.

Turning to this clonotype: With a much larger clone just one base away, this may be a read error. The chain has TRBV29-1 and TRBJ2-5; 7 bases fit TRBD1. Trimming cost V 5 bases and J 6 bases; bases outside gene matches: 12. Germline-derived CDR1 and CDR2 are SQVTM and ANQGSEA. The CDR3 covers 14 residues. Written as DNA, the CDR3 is TGCAGCGTTCCGTTCCGGGACAGACAAAAGACCCAGTACTTC. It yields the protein CSVPFRDRQKTQYF.

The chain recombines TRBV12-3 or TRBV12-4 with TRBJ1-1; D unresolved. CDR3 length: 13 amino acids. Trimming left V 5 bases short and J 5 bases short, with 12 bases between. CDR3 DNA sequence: TGTGCCAGCAGTCCAGCAAGAAGAACTGAAGCTTTCTTT. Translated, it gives CASSPARRTEAFF.

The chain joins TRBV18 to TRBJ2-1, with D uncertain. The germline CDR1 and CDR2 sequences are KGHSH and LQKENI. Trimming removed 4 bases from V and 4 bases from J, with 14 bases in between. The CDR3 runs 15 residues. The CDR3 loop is CASSLWSVHYNEQFF. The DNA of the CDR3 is TGTGCCAGCTCACTCTGGTCAGTGCATTACAATGAGCAGTTCTTC.

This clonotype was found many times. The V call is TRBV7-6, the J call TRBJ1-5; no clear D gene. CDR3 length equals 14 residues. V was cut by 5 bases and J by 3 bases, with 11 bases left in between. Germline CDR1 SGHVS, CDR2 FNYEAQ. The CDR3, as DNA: TGTGCCAGCAGCCCCCCAGGTAACAATCAGCCCCAGCATTTT. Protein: CASSPPGNNQPQHF. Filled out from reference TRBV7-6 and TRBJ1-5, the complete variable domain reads GAGVSQSPRYKVTKRGQDVALRCDPISGHVSLYWYRQALGQGPEFLTYFNYEAQQDKSGLPNDRFSAERPEGSISTLTIQRTEQRDSAMYRCASSPPGNNQPQHFGDGTRLSIL.

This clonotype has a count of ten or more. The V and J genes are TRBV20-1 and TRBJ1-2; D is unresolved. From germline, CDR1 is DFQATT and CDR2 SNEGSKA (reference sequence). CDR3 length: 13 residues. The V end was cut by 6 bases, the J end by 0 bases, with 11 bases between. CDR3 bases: TGCAGTGCCCCCCTTACAGCTAACTATGGCTACACCTTC. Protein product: CSAPLTANYGYTF.

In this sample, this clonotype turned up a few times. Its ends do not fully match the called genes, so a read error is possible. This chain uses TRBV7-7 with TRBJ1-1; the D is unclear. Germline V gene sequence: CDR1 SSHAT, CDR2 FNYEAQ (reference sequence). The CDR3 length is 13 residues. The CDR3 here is CASSLDLNTEAFF. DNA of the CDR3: TGTGCTAGCAGCTTAGATCTGAACACTGAAGCTTTCTTT.

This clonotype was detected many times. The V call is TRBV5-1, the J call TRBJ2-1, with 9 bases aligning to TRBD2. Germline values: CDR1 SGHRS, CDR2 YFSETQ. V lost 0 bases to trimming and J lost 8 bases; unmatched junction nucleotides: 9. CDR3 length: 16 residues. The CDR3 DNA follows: TGCGCCAGCAGCTTGGGATTCGGACTAGCGATGGATGAGCAGTTCTTC. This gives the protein CASSLGFGLAMDEQFF.

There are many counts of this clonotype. As DNA, the CDR3 is TGTGCAAGTCGCCCCGGACTAGCGGGCGGGCAAAACGAGCAGTTCTTC. Amino acid sequence: CASRPGLAGGQNEQFF. The chain is built from TRBV12-2 and TRBJ2-1; the table calls TRBD2, which could not be checked here. TRBV12-2 is tagged as a pseudogene. There are 16 residues in the CDR3.

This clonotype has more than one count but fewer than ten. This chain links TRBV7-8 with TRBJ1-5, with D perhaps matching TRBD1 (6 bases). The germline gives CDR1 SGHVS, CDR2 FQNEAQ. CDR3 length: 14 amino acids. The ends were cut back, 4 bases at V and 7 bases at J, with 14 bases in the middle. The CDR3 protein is CASSSTGMGQPQHF. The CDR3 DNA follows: TGTGCCAGCAGCTCTACAGGGATGGGCCAGCCCCAGCATTTT.

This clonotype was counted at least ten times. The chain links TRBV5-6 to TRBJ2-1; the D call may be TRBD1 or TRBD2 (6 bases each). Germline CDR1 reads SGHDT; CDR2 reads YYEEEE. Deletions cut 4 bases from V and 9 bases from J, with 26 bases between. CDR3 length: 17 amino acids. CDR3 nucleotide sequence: TGTGCCAGCAGCCCGGACTTTGATCAGGGGAGGACGGGTGAGCAGTTCTTC. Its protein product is CASSPDFDQGRTGEQFF.

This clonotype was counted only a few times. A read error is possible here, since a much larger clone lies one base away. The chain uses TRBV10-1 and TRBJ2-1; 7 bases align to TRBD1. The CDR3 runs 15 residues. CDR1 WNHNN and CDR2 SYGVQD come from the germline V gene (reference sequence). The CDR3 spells CASSDRTGPSNEQLF. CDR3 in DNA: TGCGCCAGCAGTGATAGGACAGGACCCTCTAATGAGCAGCTCTTC.

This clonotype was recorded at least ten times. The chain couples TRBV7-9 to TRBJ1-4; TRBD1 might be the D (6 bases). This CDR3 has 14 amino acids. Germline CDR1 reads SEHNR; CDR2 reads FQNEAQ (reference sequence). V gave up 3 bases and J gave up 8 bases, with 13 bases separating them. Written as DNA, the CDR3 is TGTGCCAGCAGCTTTGGGGGGGCTGAGGAAAAACTGTTTTTT. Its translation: CASSFGGAEEKLFF.

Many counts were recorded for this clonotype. Here the CDR3 reads CASSSPVSNTEAFF. CDR3 DNA: TGTGCCAGCAGCTCCCCGGTATCGAACACTGAAGCTTTCTTT. The rearrangement uses TRBV12-3 or TRBV12-4 and TRBJ1-1; D gene unclear. The CDR3 runs to 14 residues. Trimming left V 6 bases short and J 1 base short, with 12 bases between.